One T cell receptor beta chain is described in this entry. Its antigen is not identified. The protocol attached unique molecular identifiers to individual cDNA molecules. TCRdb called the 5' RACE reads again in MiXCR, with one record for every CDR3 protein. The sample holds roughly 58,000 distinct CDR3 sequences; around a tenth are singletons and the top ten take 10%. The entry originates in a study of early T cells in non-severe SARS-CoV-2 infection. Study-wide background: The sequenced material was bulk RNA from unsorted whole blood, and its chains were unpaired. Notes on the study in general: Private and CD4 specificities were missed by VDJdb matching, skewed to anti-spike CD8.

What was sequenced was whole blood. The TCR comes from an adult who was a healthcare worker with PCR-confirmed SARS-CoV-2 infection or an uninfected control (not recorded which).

The CDR3 is CASSRPILDRGRGSEAFF. The CDR3 nucleotides read TGTGCCAGCAGCCGACCAATTCTGGACAGGGGCAGGGGTTCTGAAGCTTTCTTT. V is TRBV3-1 and J is TRBJ1-1, with 9 nucleotides matching TRBD1. With 4 bases clipped from V and 6 bases from J, the junction kept 18 bases outside the gene matches. Germline CDR1 reads LGHDT; CDR2 reads YNNKEL (reference sequence). The CDR3 runs to 18 residues.